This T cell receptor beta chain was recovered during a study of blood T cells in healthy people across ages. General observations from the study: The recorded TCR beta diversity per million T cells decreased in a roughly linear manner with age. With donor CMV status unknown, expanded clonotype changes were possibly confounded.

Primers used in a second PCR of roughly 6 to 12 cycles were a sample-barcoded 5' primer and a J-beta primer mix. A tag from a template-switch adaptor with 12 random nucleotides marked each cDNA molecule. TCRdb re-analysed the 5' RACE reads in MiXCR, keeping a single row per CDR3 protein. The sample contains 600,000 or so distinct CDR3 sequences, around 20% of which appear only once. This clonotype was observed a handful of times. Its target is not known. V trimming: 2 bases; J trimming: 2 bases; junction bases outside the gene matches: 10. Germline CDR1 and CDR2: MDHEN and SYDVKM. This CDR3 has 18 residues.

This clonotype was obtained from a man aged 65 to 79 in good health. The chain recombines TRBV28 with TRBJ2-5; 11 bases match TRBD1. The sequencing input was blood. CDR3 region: CASSLGDRGIDRQETQYF. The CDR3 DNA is TGTGCCAGCAGTTTAGGGGACAGGGGGATCGATCGGCAAGAGACCCAGTACTTC.